A single sample is the source of the 9 T cell receptor beta chains below, sequenced in a study of cytomegalovirus exposure and HLA in healthy donors. The PCR employed 60 Vbeta primers together with 13 Jbeta primers. TCRdb's table, derived via immunoSEQ multiplex PCR, lists solely in-frame clones and lacks some. The data show more than 80,000 clones, 65% to 75% seen once. Input material: PBMCs. These receptor sequences come from a woman aged 70-85 years in good health and CMV-seropositive.

The chain is built from TRBV4-1 and TRBJ2-3, with D possibly being TRBD2 (5 bases). The CDR3 loop spans 14 amino acids. V shed 6 bases and J shed 2 bases, with 12 bases lying between them. CDR1 and CDR2 (germline): MGHRA, YSYEKL. In nucleotides, the CDR3 is TGCGCCAGCAGTCTCCGGGATCCCACAGATACGCAGTATTTT. Encoded protein: CASSLRDPTDTQYF.

The genes are TRBV7-6 and TRBJ2-1; D is ambiguous. CDR1 SGHVS and CDR2 FNYEAQ come from the germline V gene. The germline V and J ends were trimmed by 4 bases and 0 bases, with 10 bases remaining between them. There are 15 residues in the CDR3. The CDR3 DNA follows: TGTGCCAGCAGCTCCTTTCCGAGCTCCTACAATGAGCAGTTCTTC. Translated, it gives CASSSFPSSYNEQFF.

This rearrangement joins TRBV10-3 to TRBJ1-3; 8 bases match TRBD1. The trim removed 8 bases at V and 2 bases at J, leaving 8 bases unmatched. CDR3 size: 15 residues. Looked up from germline, CDR1 is ENHRY and CDR2 is SYGVKD. CDR3 region: CAIGAGGRPGNTIYF. For the CDR3, the DNA is TGTGCCATCGGGGCAGGGGGCAGACCTGGAAACACCATATATTTT.

This clone came up once. V gene TRBV7-9 combines with J gene TRBJ1-2; D possibly corresponds to TRBD1 (5 bases). Trimming left V 1 base short and J 7 bases short, with 16 bases between. Germline V gene data show CDR1 as SEHNR and CDR2 as FQNEAQ (reference sequence). The CDR3 consists of 15 residues. Here the CDR3 DNA reads TGTGCCAGCAGCTTAGTCGGGGGGGGACGGATTGGCTACACCTTC. This codes for CASSLVGGGRIGYTF.

At least ten counts were recorded for this clone. The CDR3: CASSQDWSGGFSGANVLTF. The DNA of the CDR3 is TGCGCCAGCAGCCAAGATTGGAGCGGGGGGTTCTCTGGGGCCAACGTCCTGACTTTC. The V and J genes are TRBV4-1 and TRBJ2-6; 9 nucleotides line up with TRBD2. The J segment lost 0 bases and the V segment lost 0 bases, leaving 6 bases of the junction unmatched. CDR3 length: 19 residues. Germline lookup yields CDR1 MGHRA and CDR2 YSYEKL.

This chain links TRBV6-5 with TRBJ1-4; 8 positions agree with TRBD1. With 5 bases clipped from V and 8 bases from J, the junction kept 7 bases outside the gene matches. The CDR3 has 14 amino acids. Germline lookup yields CDR1 MNHEY and CDR2 SVGAGI. CDR3 residues: CASSPGTGREKLFF. CDR3 nucleotides: TGTGCCAGCAGTCCCGGGACAGGTCGCGAAAAACTGTTTTTT.

DNA of the CDR3: TGTGCCAGCAACCTTGGGGCAGGGATGGCCACAGATACGCAGTATTTT. Protein product: CASNLGAGMATDTQYF. V gene TRBV7-2 combines with J gene TRBJ2-3, with D tentatively TRBD1 (5 bases). Germline V CDR1 and CDR2: SGHTA, FQGNSA. The CDR3 sequence is 16 residues long. The V end lost 7 bases, the J end lost 2 bases, and 19 bases lay between the germline ends.

This chain's CDR3 is CASTSGRAGEDTQYF. CDR3 sequence (DNA): TGTGCCAGTACTAGCGGGAGGGCCGGTGAAGATACGCAGTATTTT. The chain couples TRBV19 to TRBJ2-3; 12 bases align to TRBD2. Germline V gene lookup returns CDR1 LNHDA and CDR2 SQIVND (reference sequence). J gave up 5 bases and V 7 bases, and 7 bases lay outside the gene matches. The CDR3 runs 15 residues.

The chain employs TRBV7-2 and TRBJ2-7; D possibly corresponds to TRBD1 (5 bases). The CDR3 has 15 residues. The V end was cut by 5 bases, the J end by 0 bases, with 14 bases between. Germline CDR1 is SGHTA and CDR2 is FQGNSA. CDR3 coding DNA: TGTGCCAGCAGCGACGGGCGACAGTCCTCCTACGAGCAGTACTTC. Residues: CASSDGRQSSYEQYF.